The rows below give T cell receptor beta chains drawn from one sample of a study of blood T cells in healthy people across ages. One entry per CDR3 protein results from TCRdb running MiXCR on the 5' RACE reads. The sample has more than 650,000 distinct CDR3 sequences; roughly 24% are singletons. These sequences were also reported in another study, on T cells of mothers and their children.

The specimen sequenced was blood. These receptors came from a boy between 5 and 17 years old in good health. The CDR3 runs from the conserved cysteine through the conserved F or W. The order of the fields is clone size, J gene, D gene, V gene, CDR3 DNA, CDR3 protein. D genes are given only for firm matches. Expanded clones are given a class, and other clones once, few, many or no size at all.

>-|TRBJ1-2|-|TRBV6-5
TGTGCCAGCAGTTCAGCGGGGGGGCGAAAGAATGGCTACACCTTC
CASSSAGGRKNGYTF
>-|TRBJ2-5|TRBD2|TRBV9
TGTGCCAGCAGCGGCGCCGGGGGGGATGGAGAGACCCAGTACTTC
CASSGAGGDGETQYF
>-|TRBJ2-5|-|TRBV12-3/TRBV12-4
TGTGCCAGCAGTCCCCAGGCAGGGTCAGAGACCCAGTACTTC
CASSPQAGSETQYF
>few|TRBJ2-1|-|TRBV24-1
TGTGCCACCGGGCGGGGCCGAGACAATGAGCAGTTCTTC
CATGRGRDNEQFF
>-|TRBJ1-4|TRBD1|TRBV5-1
TGCGCCAGCAGCGAAGGACAGGGCGCCGGAACTAATGAAAAACTGTTTTTT
CASSEGQGAGTNEKLFF
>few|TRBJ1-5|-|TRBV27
TGTGCCAGCAGTTCTGGGGACTCCTTTAGCAATCAGCCCCAGCATTTT
CASSSGDSFSNQPQHF
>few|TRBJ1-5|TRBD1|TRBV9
TGTGCCAGCAGCGCACAGGGGATTTACCAGCCCCAGCATTTT
CASSAQGIYQPQHF
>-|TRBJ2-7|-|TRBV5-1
TGCGCCAGCAGTCCGGAGAGGGCCAATCCCTCCTACGAGCAGTACTTC
CASSPERANPSYEQYF
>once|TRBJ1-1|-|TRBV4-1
TGCGCCGCGTCCTACCGGGACATAGAAGCTTTCTTT
CAASYRDIEAFF
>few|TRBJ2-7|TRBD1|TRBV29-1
TGCAGCGTTGGGCAGGGGGCATTTGGGGCCTACGAGCAGTACTTC
CSVGQGAFGAYEQYF
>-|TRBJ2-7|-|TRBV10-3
TGTGCCACCCAACAGGGAGTCTACGAGCAGTACTTC
CATQQGVYEQYF
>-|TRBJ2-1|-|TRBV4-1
TGCGCCAGCAGCCAAAAAGGACTAACTAACAATGAGCAGTTCTTC
CASSQKGLTNNEQFF
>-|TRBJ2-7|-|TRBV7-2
TGTGCCAGCAGCCCTTCGACAGGTCCCTACGAGCAGTACTTC
CASSPSTGPYEQYF
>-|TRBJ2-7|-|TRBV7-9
TGTGCCAGCAGCTATGAATCACGGACGTACGAGCAGTACTTC
CASSYESRTYEQYF
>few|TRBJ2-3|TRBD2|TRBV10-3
TGTGCCATCAGTGGGCTAGCGGGGAAAACAGATACGCAGTATTTT
CAISGLAGKTDTQYF